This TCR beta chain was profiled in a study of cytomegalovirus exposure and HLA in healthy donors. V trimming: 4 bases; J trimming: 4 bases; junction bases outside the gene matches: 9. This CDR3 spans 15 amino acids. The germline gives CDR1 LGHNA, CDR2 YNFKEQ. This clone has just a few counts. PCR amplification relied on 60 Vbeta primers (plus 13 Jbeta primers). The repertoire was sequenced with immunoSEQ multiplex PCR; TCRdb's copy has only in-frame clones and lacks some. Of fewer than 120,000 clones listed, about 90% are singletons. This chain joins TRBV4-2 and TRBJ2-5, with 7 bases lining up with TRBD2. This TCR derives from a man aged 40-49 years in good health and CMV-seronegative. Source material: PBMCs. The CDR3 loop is CASSLSSTSVETQYF. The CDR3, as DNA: TGTGCCAGCAGCCTTAGCTCTACTAGCGTAGAGACCCAGTACTTC.